These 32 T cell receptor beta chains were all obtained from the same sample, sequenced in a study of blood T cells in healthy people across ages. A second PCR of roughly 7 to 11 cycles used a sample-barcoded 5' primer and a J-beta primer mix. A single record per CDR3 protein comes from TCRdb applying MiXCR to the 5' RACE reads. The table records around 780,000 distinct CDR3 sequences, 56% of them present only once. Input material: blood. These TCRs come from a man aged 35 to 55 in good health.

The chain links TRBV29-1 to TRBJ1-4, with 7 bases that match TRBD1. Germline values: CDR1 SQVTM, CDR2 ANQGSEA. The trim removed 3 bases at V and 5 bases at J, leaving 0 bases unmatched. This CDR3 has 12 amino acids. CDR3 region: CSVDRGNEKLFF. CDR3 in DNA: TGCAGCGTTGACAGGGGGAATGAAAAACTGTTTTTT.

This clonotype appeared once. The chain employs TRBV6-5 and TRBJ2-7; D remains ambiguous. The germline CDR1 and CDR2 sequences are MNHEY and SVGAGI. CDR3 length equals 15 residues. V shed 6 bases and J shed 6 bases, with 21 bases lying between them. CDR3 sequence: CASSPDWVASGEQYF. CDR3 bases: TGTGCCAGCAGCCCCGACTGGGTAGCCTCTGGCGAGCAGTACTTC.

This clonotype was picked up a small number of times. The chain uses TRBV10-3 and TRBJ1-1, with D unclear. CDR3 length: 15 amino acids. The germline CDR1 and CDR2 sequences are ENHRY and SYGVKD. V was cut by 4 bases and J by 0 bases, with 12 bases left in between. The CDR3 here is CAISGNSILNTEAFF. CDR3 DNA sequence: TGTGCCATCAGTGGCAACAGTATCCTGAACACTGAAGCTTTCTTT.

The gene calls are TRBV10-2 and TRBJ2-7, with D perhaps TRBD1 or TRBD2 (5 bases each). This CDR3 is 14 amino acids long. Per the germline V gene, CDR1 is WSHSY and CDR2 is SAAADI. Trimming stripped 3 bases from V and 12 bases from J, with 21 bases between. The CDR3 DNA reads TGCGCCAGCAGTGAAACCCGGGGACCCCAAAAGGCGTACTTC. This codes for CASSETRGPQKAYF.

In its sample, this clonotype was seen a few times. This chain connects TRBV4-1 to TRBJ2-5, with D possibly being TRBD2 (6 bases). Trimming shortened V by 2 bases and J by 4 bases, and 14 bases separated the two germline ends. This CDR3 contains 15 residues. Germline V gene data show CDR1 as MGHRA and CDR2 as YSYEKL. The DNA for the CDR3 is TGCGCCAGCAGCCAACGGGGGTCCAGCGGAGAGACCCAGTACTTC. This translates into CASSQRGSSGETQYF.

V gene TRBV7-6 combines with J gene TRBJ2-5; TRBD1 might be the D (6 bases). The CDR3 contains 16 residues. Deletions cut 3 bases from V and 5 bases from J, with 19 bases between. CDR1 and CDR2 from the germline V gene are SGHVS and FNYEAQ. The chain's CDR3 is CASSFGRTWGPETQYF. The CDR3 coding sequence is TGTGCCAGCAGCTTCGGGCGAACTTGGGGGCCGGAGACCCAGTACTTC.

This clonotype was seen a few times. The V call is TRBV6-5, the J call TRBJ2-5; TRBD1 matches 8 bases. This CDR3 is built from 16 residues. V gave up 2 bases and J gave up 0 bases; unmatched junction bases: 5. Germline CDR1 MNHEY, CDR2 SVGAGI. CDR3 loop: CASSYRGTGHQETQYF. The CDR3 DNA reads as TGTGCCAGCAGTTACAGGGGGACAGGCCACCAAGAGACCCAGTACTTC.

CDR3 amino acids: CASSGDRLEQFF. DNA of the CDR3: TGTGCCAGCAGTGGGGACCGACTGGAGCAGTTCTTC. The V gene is TRBV12-3 or TRBV12-4, the J gene TRBJ2-1; D is perhaps TRBD1 or TRBD2 (5 bases each). Trimming took 5 bases from V and 10 from J, leaving 12 bases between them. The CDR3 contains 12 residues.

This clonotype turned up a few times. The chain employs TRBV4-2 and TRBJ2-3; tentatively, D is TRBD1 (5 bases). V was shortened by 2 bases and J by 2 bases, with 11 bases between the two germline ends. This CDR3 is 15 amino acids long. Germline CDR1 reads LGHNA; CDR2 reads YNFKEQ. The CDR3 loop is CASSQIDSPTDTQYF. As DNA, the CDR3 is TGTGCCAGCAGCCAAATCGACAGTCCCACAGATACGCAGTATTTT.

The gene calls are TRBV7-9 and TRBJ2-3, with D tentatively TRBD1 (6 bases). Germline V gene data show CDR1 as SEHNR and CDR2 as FQNEAQ (reference sequence). This CDR3 comprises 14 residues. Trimming shortened V by 4 bases and J by 4 bases, and 12 bases separated the two germline ends. CDR3 sequence: CASSSTGWSDTQYF. The CDR3 DNA follows: TGTGCCAGCAGCTCGACAGGTTGGTCAGATACGCAGTATTTT.

The V gene is TRBV27, the J gene TRBJ2-1, with TRBD2 matching 7 bases. Germline V CDR1 and CDR2: MNHEY, SMNVEV (reference sequence). J lost 6 bases, V lost 3 bases, and 14 bases had no gene match. This CDR3 has 17 residues. CDR3 DNA: TGTGCCAGCAGTTTCGTGGTGGGCGGGAGTGGATTCAATGAGCAGTTCTTC. Amino acids: CASSFVVGGSGFNEQFF.

This clonotype was recorded once. CDR3 protein: CATQGILETQYF. The CDR3 coding sequence is TGTGCCACTCAGGGGATTCTGGAGACCCAGTACTTC. The rearrangement joins TRBV6-6 to TRBJ2-5; TRBD1 is a possible D gene (6 bases). There are 12 residues in the CDR3. Trimming took 10 bases from V and 5 from J, leaving 14 bases between them. In germline, CDR1 is MNHNY, CDR2 SVGAGI (reference sequence).

The chain recombines TRBV20-1 with TRBJ1-2; 8 positions agree with TRBD1. CDR3 length: 17 residues. Trimming cost V 3 bases and J 4 bases; bases outside gene matches: 16. Germline V gene data show CDR1 as DFQATT and CDR2 as SNEGSKA (reference sequence). CDR3 in DNA: TGCAGTGCTAGGGAACAGGGAGGACAGGGCAGACTCTATGGCTACACCTTC. Translated, it gives CSAREQGGQGRLYGYTF.

V usage is TRBV3-1 and J usage is TRBJ1-2; D not certain. This CDR3 spans 15 amino acids. Between the trimmed V and J ends, which lost 4 bases and 1 base, there was a span of 13 bases. Germline CDR1 and CDR2: LGHDT and YNNKEL (reference sequence). The CDR3 region has the DNA TGTGCCAGCAGCCCTCGAATGGACGTTAACTATGGCTACACCTTC. This sequence encodes CASSPRMDVNYGYTF.

This clonotype was seen more than once but under ten times. A much larger clone sits a single nucleotide away, making a read error possible. The chain is built from TRBV29-1 and TRBJ2-7; TRBD1 aligns across 8 bases. V was pared by 6 bases and J by 6 bases, with 10 bases of the junction left unmatched. Germline loops: CDR1 SQVTM, CDR2 ANQGSEA. The CDR3 contains 13 residues. The DNA of the CDR3 is TGCAGCGTCGCCCCAGGGGGCCGCGTCGAGCAGTACTTC. Its translation: CSVAPGGRVEQYF.

This chain uses TRBV10-3 with TRBJ2-6, with D tentatively TRBD1 or TRBD2 (5 bases each). V was cut by 11 bases and J by 0 bases, with 23 bases left in between. CDR1 and CDR2 (germline): ENHRY, SYGVKD. The CDR3 has 18 amino acids. CDR3 residues: CAARDASRSRSGANVLTF. The CDR3 region has the DNA TGTGCCGCCCGGGACGCGTCTCGATCCCGCTCTGGGGCCAACGTCCTGACTTTC.

This chain joins TRBV7-2 and TRBJ2-5; 9 bases are shared with TRBD2. Trimming took 5 bases from V and 1 from J; bases not matched to a gene: 5. From germline, CDR1 is SGHTA and CDR2 FQGNSA. The CDR3 is 15 amino acids. The CDR3 coding sequence is TGTGCCAGCAGCAAGCGGGGGGCGGGCCAAGAGACCCAGTACTTC. As protein: CASSKRGAGQETQYF.

This clonotype occurred a few times. The chain couples TRBV6-2 or TRBV6-3 to TRBJ2-4; TRBD2 matches 9 bases. The J call may be in error: the DNA end matches TRBJ2-7 better. The CDR3 has 14 amino acids. Germline CDR1 reads MNHEY; CDR2 reads SVGEGT. DNA for the CDR3: TGTGCCAGCAGTTTAGCGGGAGTTACCCACGAGCAGTACTTC. It yields the protein CASSLAGVTHEQYF.

V is TRBV10-3 and J is TRBJ1-1, with D possibly being TRBD1 (5 bases). In germline, CDR1 is ENHRY, CDR2 SYGVKD. This CDR3 region has 11 residues. Trimming pared 6 bases from V and 5 bases from J, leaving 7 bases between. CDR3 loop: CAISGGTEAFF. The CDR3 nucleotides read TGTGCCATCAGCGGGGGAACTGAAGCTTTCTTT.

The V call is TRBV28, the J call TRBJ2-4; 7 positions match TRBD2. Judging by the DNA end, TRBJ2-7 fits better; the J call may be wrong. Per the germline V gene, CDR1 is MDHEN and CDR2 is SYDVKM. CDR3 length: 17 residues. CDR3 in amino acids: CASSLIRLAGVPSEQYF. The CDR3 DNA follows: TGTGCCAGCAGTCTTATACGATTAGCGGGCGTTCCTTCCGAGCAGTACTTC.

This clonotype turned up a few times. The J gene is TRBJ2-7, the V gene TRBV7-6; either TRBD1 or TRBD2 may fit D (5 bases each). Trimming shortened V by 5 bases and J by 2 bases, and 16 bases separated the two germline ends. CDR1 and CDR2 from the germline V gene are SGHVS and FNYEAQ. The CDR3 covers 15 residues. DNA of the CDR3: TGTGCCAGCAGCGGGACGGGGTCCTCTACCTACGAGCAGTACTTC. Protein sequence: CASSGTGSSTYEQYF.

This clonotype appeared a single time. J is TRBJ2-2 and V is TRBV29-1, with D possibly being TRBD1 (5 bases). CDR3 size: 13 residues. Looked up from germline, CDR1 is SQVTM and CDR2 is ANQGSEA. Between the trimmed V and J ends, which lost 4 bases and 4 bases, there was a span of 10 bases. The CDR3 DNA sequence: TGCAGCGTTGTTTCAGGGCCCACCGGGGAGCTGTTTTTT. This encodes CSVVSGPTGELFF.

The gene calls are TRBV5-1 and TRBJ1-6; D may be TRBD1 (6 bases). V dropped 4 bases and J dropped 10 bases, with 18 bases sitting between them. The CDR3 runs to 15 residues. Germline CDR1 is SGHRS and CDR2 is YFSETQ. The CDR3 region is CASSLRDKSNSPLHF. The CDR3 nucleotides are TGCGCCAGCAGCCTGCGGGACAAGTCAAACTCACCCCTCCACTTT. Combining the CDR3 with reference TRBV5-1 and TRBJ1-6 gives the whole variable domain KAGVTQTPRYLIKTRGQQVTLSCSPISGHRSVSWYQQTPGQGLQFLFEYFSETQRNKGNFPGRFSGRQFSNSRSEMNVSTLELGDSALYLCASSLRDKSNSPLHFGNGTRLTVT.

V is TRBV7-7 and J is TRBJ2-3; D tentatively reads TRBD1 or TRBD2 (5 bases each). The CDR3 loop spans 15 amino acids. The germline V gene encodes CDR1 SSHAT and CDR2 FNYEAQ (reference sequence). Trimming removed 1 base from V and 4 bases from J, with 12 bases in between. CDR3 sequence: CASSLGLGDADTQYF. The CDR3 DNA sequence: TGTGCCAGCAGCTTAGGCCTGGGGGACGCAGATACGCAGTATTTT.

The V and J genes are TRBV29-1 and TRBJ2-3, with a possible D match to TRBD1 (6 bases). The V gene's germline CDR1 is SQVTM and CDR2 ANQGSEA. CDR3 length equals 14 residues. Trimming removed 7 bases at V and 0 bases at J, with 14 bases between. As DNA, the CDR3 is TGCAGCGCCGCCTCAGGGGTGAGCACAGATACGCAGTATTTT. Amino acid sequence: CSAASGVSTDTQYF.

To note about this clonotype: Germline is not matched at one junction end, which may reflect a read error. The chain employs TRBV7-2 and TRBJ2-3; maybe TRBD2 (5 bases). This CDR3 has 14 residues. Germline V lookup: CDR1 SGHTA, CDR2 FQGNSA. CDR3 loop: CAGSLVPGLDTQYF. As DNA, the CDR3 is TGTGCCGGCAGCTTAGTCCCGGGATTGGATACGCAGTATTTT.

The chain combines TRBV29-1 with TRBJ2-1; D perhaps matches TRBD2 (5 bases). Germline CDR1 SQVTM, CDR2 ANQGSEA. The V and J ends lost 7 bases and 5 bases respectively, with 12 bases between them. This CDR3 has 12 amino acids. The CDR3 DNA sequence: TGCAGCGGGGGAGTAATGGACAATGAGCAGTTCTTC. It translates to CSGGVMDNEQFF.

V is TRBV20-1 and J is TRBJ2-3, with D possibly called TRBD1 or TRBD2 (5 bases each). V was cut by 2 bases and J by 3 bases, with 21 bases left in between. Germline loops: CDR1 DFQATT, CDR2 SNEGSKA (reference sequence). The CDR3 loop spans 17 amino acids. Written as DNA, the CDR3 is TGCAGTGCTAGACGAGCTCGACCCGGGACCTCAACAGATACGCAGTATTTT. Translated: CSARRARPGTSTDTQYF.

This chain uses TRBV29-1 with TRBJ1-5; D is unresolved. The CDR3 is made up of 10 amino acids. CDR1 is SQVTM and CDR2 is ANQGSEA in the germline V gene. Trimming cost V 7 bases and J 5 bases, with 6 bases left between them. CDR3 DNA: TGCAGCGAAGGTGATCAGCCCCAGCATTTT. Its translation is CSEGDQPQHF.

This chain uses TRBV29-1 with TRBJ2-5, with TRBD1 matching 9 bases. V lost 3 bases and J lost 3; bases outside the gene matches: 2. The CDR3 runs to 13 residues. The V gene's germline CDR1 is SQVTM and CDR2 ANQGSEA. Here the CDR3 reads CSVERTGEETQYF. The CDR3, as DNA: TGCAGCGTTGAGAGGACAGGGGAAGAGACCCAGTACTTC.

The chain has TRBV4-3 and TRBJ1-2; D unresolved. The length of the CDR3 is 15 residues. The V end lost 1 base, the J end lost 2 bases, and 11 bases lay between the germline ends. Germline loops: CDR1 LGHNA, CDR2 YSLEER. CDR3 in amino acids: CASSQVLGENYGYTF. In nucleotides, the CDR3 is TGCGCCAGCAGCCAAGTCCTCGGCGAAAACTATGGCTACACCTTC.

The rearrangement uses TRBV10-3 and TRBJ2-3; 7 positions agree with TRBD2. Trimming took 8 bases from V and 1 from J; bases not matched to a gene: 6. Germline V gene data show CDR1 as ENHRY and CDR2 as SYGVKD. There are 14 residues in the CDR3. The CDR3 DNA follows: TGTGCCATCGGGGGACTAATGGGCACAGATACGCAGTATTTT. It encodes CAIGGLMGTDTQYF.